This T cell receptor (beta chain) appears in the sequencing data of a study of T-cell reconstitution after alpha-beta-depleted transplantation in children. In its sample, this clonotype was seen a few times. The TCRbeta library incorporated unique molecular identifiers. In TCRdb, the PCR reads were re-called with MiXCR into one record per CDR3 protein. The table lists some 400,000 distinct CDR3 sequences, just over 20% of them singletons, with 3.8% in the top ten. The CDR3 loop spans 14 amino acids. Trimming pared 10 bases from V and 0 bases from J, leaving 14 bases between. Germline V lookup: CDR1 MDHEN, CDR2 SYDVKM.

This clonotype was obtained from a human donor who donated a stem cell graft to a child with acute myeloid leukemia. V gene TRBV28 combines with J gene TRBJ2-3; D is possibly TRBD1 (6 bases). The sequencing here drew on PBMCs from the stem cell graft donor, taken from the stem cell graft. This CDR3 reads CAIRQAASTDTQYF. The DNA of the CDR3 is TGTGCCATAAGACAGGCGGCTAGCACAGATACGCAGTATTTT. The full variable domain, rest sourced from reference TRBV28 and TRBJ2-3, is DVKVTQSSRYLVKRTGEKVFLECVQDMDHENMFWYRQDPGLGLRLIYFSYDVKMKEKGDIPEGYSVSREKKERFSLILESASTNQTSMYLCAIRQAASTDTQYFGPGTRLTVL.